These 3 T cell receptor beta chains were all obtained from the same sample, sequenced in a study of shared clonotypes between healthy human individuals. TCRdb keeps only in-frame clones here, not all; method: immunoSEQ multiplex PCR. This sample has over 150,000 clones, with about 66% found just once. The material sequenced was memory CD4+ T cells sorted from blood. Specified subset: CD45RA-negative fraction. These TCRs come from a man aged 25 to 40 in good health.

V is TRBV6-1 and J is TRBJ2-5, with D perhaps TRBD2 (6 bases). The germline CDR1 and CDR2 sequences are MNHNS and SASEGT. This CDR3 region has 11 residues. The V and J ends lost 10 bases and 2 bases respectively, with 8 bases between them. As DNA, the CDR3 is TGTGCCATAAGCGGGCAAGAGACCCAGTACTTC. This codes for CAISGQETQYF.

In nucleotides, the CDR3 is TGTGCCAGCAGTTACAACGGGGGCTGGGAGACCCAGTACTTC. This encodes CASSYNGGWETQYF. The gene calls are TRBV6-5 and TRBJ2-5; tentatively, D is TRBD1 or TRBD2 (6 bases each). The CDR3 has 14 residues. V was cut by 2 bases and J by 5 bases, with 12 bases left in between. Germline V gene sequence: CDR1 MNHEY, CDR2 SVGAGI.

This clone has more than one count but fewer than ten. The chain uses TRBV28 and TRBJ2-7, with TRBD1 matching over 7 bases. V gave up 2 bases and J gave up 2 bases; unmatched junction bases: 6. This CDR3 spans 15 amino acids. Germline V CDR1 and CDR2: MDHEN, SYDVKM. The CDR3 nucleotides are TGTGCCAGCAGTTTACCCCACAGGGGACCCTACGAGCAGTACTTC. Translating gives CASSLPHRGPYEQYF. The complete variable domain, with remaining parts taken from reference TRBV28 and TRBJ2-7, reads DVKVTQSSRYLVKRTGEKVFLECVQDMDHENMFWYRQDPGLGLRLIYFSYDVKMKEKGDIPEGYSVSREKKERFSLILESASTNQTSMYLCASSLPHRGPYEQYFGPGTRLTVT.